This T cell receptor (beta chain) derives from a study of blood T cell repertoires in COVID-19. Study as a whole: The cDNA or gDNA used as material had been derived from T cells, B-cell-depleted T cells, or PBMCs.

Produced via immunoSEQ multiplex PCR; TCRdb's table is partial and in-frame only. The table includes under 250,000 clones, 84% detected once. Germline V lookup: CDR1 SGHRS, CDR2 YFSETQ. CDR3 size: 14 residues. V trimming: 4 bases; J trimming: 9 bases; junction bases outside the gene matches: 8. The TCR sequence derives from a woman aged 40-49 years who had recovered from COVID-19. Sequenced: peripheral blood. The V gene is TRBV5-1, the J gene TRBJ2-1; 9 nucleotides agree with TRBD1. The CDR3 spells CASSKDRGGGEQFF. Here the CDR3 DNA reads TGCGCCAGCAGCAAGGACAGGGGAGGTGGTGAGCAGTTCTTC. Using reference TRBV5-1 and TRBJ2-1 for the parts outside the CDR3, the full variable domain is KAGVTQTPRYLIKTRGQQVTLSCSPISGHRSVSWYQQTPGQGLQFLFEYFSETQRNKGNFPGRFSGRQFSNSRSEMNVSTLELGDSALYLCASSKDRGGGEQFFGPGTRLTVL.